This TCR beta chain was recovered during a study of shared clonotypes between healthy human individuals (TCRdb year 2020). For context, the study as a whole: A couple of women and a few men aged 18 to 49 years were included in the cohort. Per donor, three plates each were used for CD4 naive and CD4 memory, two for CD8 naive, and one for CD8 memory. To estimate repertoire size and how much clonotype sharing occurs between individuals, the study deeply sequenced the blood TCR repertoires of roughly 5 healthy adults. Libraries were prepared and TCR repertoires were sequenced by different laboratories using diverse techniques, in order to increase sequencing depth and limit assay-specific biases. Per donor, leukapheresis produced somewhere between about 0.8 and 9 billion PBMCs. What the work shows at the level of the full study, not this receptor alone: Naive subsets generally had larger estimated clonotype richness than memory subsets did. Pairwise subsampling indicated that sequencing depth was expected to affect the degree of clonotype sharing among donors. Compared with non-shared clonotypes, clonotypes shared by all four sorted-subset donors had higher generation probabilities. The genetic and exposure-history diversity represented was limited by the small number of donors. When a handful of donors were compared, the shared fraction of clonotypes was roughly 5% for naive CD4, approximately 3.3% for naive CD8, more than 2% for memory CD4, and approximately 0.4% for memory CD8. Only blood was sampled, and tissue TCR repertoires likely differ from those in blood. Even with the large sequencing depth, rarefaction of the sorted-subset datasets indicated that sequencing was incomplete.

Concerning this clone: The antigen it recognizes is unknown. No base quality values were provided; no much bigger clone lies one nucleotide off.

Using the deep immunoSEQ assay, multiplex PCR amplified TCR CDR3 regions from genomic DNA. Extracted genomic DNA from each cell subset was distributed evenly across all wells of several immunoSEQ 96-well plates, and each plate was treated as a replicate. For sorted subsets, approximately 0.2 ug of genomic DNA, equivalent to 25,000 to 30,000 T cell genomes, went into each replicate PCR. Purified libraries were quantified with a Qubit 3.0 fluorometer, sized on a Bioanalyzer 2100, and re-quantified with the KAPA Library Quantification kit. Every immunoSEQ 96-well plate was sequenced on a separate single-read 150-cycle Illumina NextSeq 550 flow cell. In the source study's methods: The immunoSEQ output contained only junctional sequences without quality scores, so filtering could not match that applied to full-length reads. Sequences were annotated with PyIR, a Python wrapper for IgBLAST v1.9, and V/J genes and CDR3 were assigned using IMGT germline references. Any read was removed if the V/J assignment was weak (E-value above 1e-6), the CDR3 was missing, or the read contained stop codons, out-of-frame junctions, or ambiguous translated residues. V3J clonotypes were defined by identical inferred V gene, J gene, and CDR3 amino acid sequence. The percentage overlap between two repertoires was calculated by dividing the number of shared unique clonotypes by the size of the smaller repertoire. Three approaches were used to assess repertoire richness: RTK rarefaction, the Chao1 estimator, and Recon v2.1 estimates of unobserved clonotypes. Generation probabilities for all TCRbeta clonotypes obtained by the gDNA method from a few donors were computed using OLGA. TCRdb took over this immuneACCESS table, retaining in-frame rearrangements with V and J assigned. Such tables are incomplete; in checked studies, under half of the missing clones stem from an unresolved V gene, and the remainder is unexplained. The V and J calls and the clone size are those of that table, but D and trimming were determined from the DNA. The table for this sample lists 950,000 to 1,100,000 clones; about three quarters of them were counted only once. The ten largest clones take up approximately 1.5% of the sample.

Healthy HIV-negative adults with no recently reported acute infections or vaccinations were included as donors. Only Caucasian adults living in Nashville, Tennessee, USA were represented among the donors. CD4+ T cells were enriched by magnetic negative selection; naive cells were then positively selected on CD45RA, and the negative fraction formed the memory subset. Blood was collected by leukapheresis, and PBMCs were isolated by Ficoll-Histopaque density gradient centrifugation and then cryopreserved in liquid nitrogen vapor phase. Analytical flow cytometry was used to check the purity and quantity of every magnetically sorted T cell population. Genomic DNA was isolated from every sorted fraction and measured by UV absorbance on a Nanodrop 2000c. Counted from cysteine to phenylalanine, this CDR3 has 15 amino acids. The entry retains the CDR3 DNA only, 45 bases that are in frame from base 1. The germline V gene encodes CDR1 MDHEN and CDR2 SYDVKM. V gives up 5 bases and J gives up 6 bases, and the segment between their germline ends measures 20 bases.

This sequence originates from a man aged 18 to 30 in good health. The sequence links TRBV28 to TRBJ2-7; the D segment cannot be called with confidence. Material: memory CD4+ T cells sorted from blood. The sample's cell subset or site label is to be understood as: CD45RA-negative fraction. The CDR3 sequence is CASSTPGRQPREQYF. The DNA is as follows: TGTGCCAGCAGTACCCCGGGTCGACAACCCCGCGAGCAGTACTTC.